Each of the 30 T cell receptor beta chains below was sequenced from the same sample in a study of T-cell memory formation after mild COVID-19 (dated by TCRdb to 2020 to 2022). Receptors were amplified or captured by 5' RACE. TCRdb shows the sequencer as Illumina NovaSeq 6000. TCRdb passed the public sequencing reads through fastp at Q25 and MiXCR, retaining productive beta sequences. Identical CDR3 protein sequences are pooled into one entry, listed with their most common genes and DNA. The sample table contains approximately 150,000 distinct CDR3 sequences; only one count was recorded for 6% to 7% of them. Under 2.5% of the sample rests with the top ten. Sequenced: PBMCs or a T cell subset sorted from them (not recorded which). These receptors originate from an adult woman who had mild COVID-19 (a few samples of this study predate the infection). The sample titles of this study are shuffled in the database, so cell type and time point are left out; the donor was told from shared clones.

The table lists this clonotype with a few counts. The CDR3 DNA is TGCAGTGCTCGACAAGCCAGTATTGAGCAGTTCTTC. Its translation is CSARQASIEQFF. The chain carries TRBV20-1 and TRBJ2-1; D uncertain. The length of the CDR3 is 12 residues. Per germline, CDR1 DFQATT and CDR2 SNEGSKA (reference sequence). V shed 5 bases and J shed 9 bases, with 14 bases lying between them.

The chain uses TRBV6-2 or TRBV6-3 and TRBJ2-7; TRBD2 matches 13 bases. Germline CDR1 is MNHEY and CDR2 is SVGEGT. Trimming at V came to 2 bases and at J to 2 bases, leaving 3 bases not matched to a gene. CDR3 length equals 16 residues. The CDR3 DNA reads TGTGCCAGCAGTTACGGGACTAGCGGGGTAGCCTACGAGCAGTACTTC. This codes for CASSYGTSGVAYEQYF.

The gene calls are TRBV20-1 and TRBJ2-7, with 11 bases lining up with TRBD2. With 6 bases clipped from V and 3 bases from J, the junction kept 7 bases outside the gene matches. The CDR3 loop spans 14 amino acids. The V gene's germline CDR1 is DFQATT and CDR2 SNEGSKA (reference sequence). The chain's CDR3 is CSASPSGGNYEQYF. CDR3 bases: TGCAGTGCAAGCCCTAGCGGGGGGAACTACGAGCAGTACTTC.

This chain links TRBV12-5 with TRBJ2-3, with 10 bases identical to TRBD2. The germline V gene has CDR1 LGHNT and CDR2 FRNRAP. There are 15 residues in the CDR3. The V gene end was trimmed by 7 bases and the J gene end by 0 bases; junction bases not matched to a gene: 4. CDR3: CASASSGGSTDTQYF. In DNA, the CDR3 is TGTGCTAGTGCGTCTAGCGGGGGAAGCACAGATACGCAGTATTTT.

This clonotype was seen only a few times. The CDR3 spells CSGRQGATEAFF. The CDR3 region has the DNA TGCAGCGGCCGACAGGGTGCCACTGAAGCTTTCTTT. The chain links TRBV29-1 to TRBJ1-1; the match to TRBD1 covers 7 bases. This CDR3 is 12 amino acids long. V gave up 7 bases and J gave up 4 bases; unmatched junction bases: 6. Germline loops: CDR1 SQVTM, CDR2 ANQGSEA.

As to this clonotype: One end of the junction does not line up with germline, which may come from a read error. The chain couples TRBV20-1 to TRBJ2-5, with 12 bases that match TRBD2. The CDR3 totals 12 residues. CDR1 DFQATT and CDR2 SNEGSKA come from the germline V gene (reference sequence). This CDR3 is CSARLAGGLHFF. Written as DNA, the CDR3 is TGCAGTGCTAGACTAGCGGGGGGGCTCCATTTCTTC.

The chain combines TRBV24-1 with TRBJ2-2; D is ambiguous. Germline assignment: CDR1 KGHDR and CDR2 SFDVKD. Deletions cut 4 bases from V and 2 bases from J, with 13 bases between. The length of the CDR3 is 16 residues. CDR3 amino acids: CATSDSRPGNTGELFF. DNA of the CDR3: TGTGCCACCAGTGACTCCCGACCGGGTAACACCGGGGAGCTGTTTTTT.

This clonotype was picked up many times. The chain links TRBV29-1 to TRBJ2-1; 10 bases map to TRBD2. The CDR3 consists of 14 residues. Germline V lookup: CDR1 SQVTM, CDR2 ANQGSEA. V lost 8 bases and J lost 5; bases outside the gene matches: 9. The CDR3 sequence is CSHKSGRGNNEQFF. The CDR3 DNA sequence: TGCAGCCACAAAAGCGGGAGGGGGAACAATGAGCAGTTCTTC.

The V gene is TRBV5-4, the J gene TRBJ1-1, with D possibly matching TRBD1 (5 bases). The CDR3 runs to 14 residues. CDR1 is SGHNT, CDR2 YYREEE, per germline (reference sequence). Trimming cost V 3 bases and J 4 bases, with 13 bases left between them. CDR3 residues: CASSSLSGGTEAFF. The CDR3 DNA sequence: TGTGCCAGCAGCTCACTTTCTGGGGGCACTGAAGCTTTCTTT.

This clonotype turned up a few times. The chain is built from TRBV30 and TRBJ2-5; D gene unclear. The germline V gene has CDR1 GTSNPN and CDR2 SVGIG (reference sequence). V was clipped by 2 bases and J by 5 bases, with 6 bases between them. There are 11 residues in the CDR3. The CDR3 DNA reads as TGTGCCTGGAGTCTCCGGGAGACCCAGTACTTC. This codes for CAWSLRETQYF. The full variable domain, rest sourced from reference TRBV30 and TRBJ2-5, is SQTIHQWPATLVQPVGSPLSLECTVEGTSNPNLYWYRQAAGRGLQLLFYSVGIGQISSEVPQNLSASRPQDRQFILSSKKLLLSDSGFYLCAWSLRETQYFGPGTRLLVL.

In its sample, this clonotype was seen many times. The genes are TRBV6-2 or TRBV6-3 and TRBJ2-7; no reliable D call. The CDR3 has 14 amino acids. The germline gives CDR1 MNHEY, CDR2 SVGEGT. With 6 bases removed from V and 4 bases from J, the gap between germline ends came to 16 bases. The CDR3 DNA sequence: TGTGCCAGCAGCAGTAATACGCCGACTTACGAGCAGTACTTC. Encoded protein: CASSSNTPTYEQYF.

The sample holds a few counts of this clonotype. The rearrangement joins TRBV3-1 to TRBJ2-7; no clear D gene. Germline CDR1 reads LGHDT; CDR2 reads YNNKEL (reference sequence). With 1 base removed from V and 2 bases from J, the gap between germline ends came to 6 bases. The CDR3 spans 13 residues. The CDR3 region has the DNA TGTGCCAGCAGCCAAGGAACTACCTACGAGCAGTACTTC. Translating gives CASSQGTTYEQYF.

This clonotype came up a few times. The chain carries TRBV11-2 and TRBJ2-1, with 7 positions matching TRBD1. Germline loops: CDR1 SGHAT, CDR2 FQNNGV. The CDR3 has 17 residues. Trimming cost V 0 bases and J 4 bases; bases outside gene matches: 9. CDR3 nucleotides: TGTGCCAGCAGCTTAGATCCCGGGACAGCCTATTACAATGAGCAGTTCTTC. This translates into CASSLDPGTAYYNEQFF.

This clonotype has only a few counts. The gene calls are TRBV12-3 or TRBV12-4 and TRBJ2-5; weak D call: TRBD1 (6 bases). The CDR3 has 15 residues. Trimming removed 0 bases from V and 2 bases from J, with 10 bases in between. The CDR3, as DNA: TGTGCCAGCAGTTTAGCGGGACACCAACAAGAGACCCAGTACTTC. Translating it yields CASSLAGHQQETQYF.

This clonotype has at least ten counts. This chain joins TRBV5-1 and TRBJ2-6; D may be TRBD1 (6 bases). Per germline, CDR1 SGHRS and CDR2 YFSETQ. Trimming took off 4 bases at V and 0 bases at J, with 11 bases between the two ends. This CDR3 spans 16 amino acids. The CDR3 sequence: CASSRGTASGANVLTF. CDR3 DNA sequence: TGCGCCAGCAGCAGGGGGACCGCCTCTGGGGCCAACGTCCTGACTTTC.

The table lists this clonotype with many counts. This chain links TRBV15 with TRBJ2-7, with 8 bases matching TRBD1. Per germline, CDR1 LNHNV and CDR2 YYDKDF (reference sequence). V shed 3 bases, J shed 4 bases, and the junction held 8 bases outside the gene matches. The CDR3 runs 15 residues. The CDR3 nucleotides read TGTGCCACCAGCAGGCAACGACAGGGGAAGTACGAGCAGTACTTC. Translated, it gives CATSRQRQGKYEQYF.

This clonotype was detected only a few times. The chain recombines TRBV6-5 with TRBJ2-7, with 9 bases matching TRBD1. V gave up 6 bases and J gave up 12 bases; unmatched junction bases: 18. The CDR3 is 15 residues long. CDR1 and CDR2 from the germline V gene are MNHEY and SVGAGI. The CDR3 sequence: CASRRSGQGGKGTYF. CDR3 in DNA: TGTGCCAGCAGACGTTCGGGACAGGGCGGGAAGGGAACGTACTTC.

The genes are TRBV19 and TRBJ2-1, with 8 bases lining up with TRBD2. V was clipped by 8 bases and J by 2 bases; unmatched bases: 8. CDR3 length: 15 residues. Germline V gives CDR1 LNHDA, CDR2 SQIVND (reference sequence). The CDR3 region is CASSVMRGAYNEQFF. In nucleotides, the CDR3 is TGTGCCAGTTCCGTTATGCGGGGGGCCTACAATGAGCAGTTCTTC.

This clonotype has ten or more counts. The CDR3: CSVAGGQSYNEQFF. CDR3 bases: TGCAGCGTGGCGGGAGGCCAATCCTACAATGAGCAGTTCTTC. J is TRBJ2-1 and V is TRBV29-1; 8 nucleotides line up with TRBD2. CDR3 length: 14 amino acids. J gave up 1 base and V 6 bases, and 5 bases lay outside the gene matches. CDR1 is SQVTM, CDR2 ANQGSEA, per germline.

The chain combines TRBV5-1 with TRBJ2-1; possibly TRBD2 for D (6 bases). Deletions cut 1 base from V and 4 bases from J, with 12 bases between. This CDR3 contains 15 residues. Germline assignment: CDR1 SGHRS and CDR2 YFSETQ. The CDR3 sequence: CASSLRRGFYNEQFF. The CDR3 coding sequence is TGCGCCAGCAGCTTGAGGCGGGGATTTTACAATGAGCAGTTCTTC.

J is TRBJ1-1 and V is TRBV9; TRBD1 matches at 8 bases. Germline loops: CDR1 SGDLS, CDR2 YYNGEE. The CDR3 consists of 17 residues. Unmatched junction bases numbered 21, after V lost 4 bases and J lost 10 bases. CDR3 sequence reads: CASSPSPWEARGPGAFF. The CDR3 DNA reads as TGTGCCAGCAGCCCATCCCCCTGGGAGGCCAGGGGGCCTGGAGCTTTCTTT.

This clonotype was detected many times. The gene calls are TRBV12-3 or TRBV12-4 and TRBJ1-2; D possibly corresponds to TRBD1 (6 bases). CDR3 length: 14 amino acids. The V end lost 2 bases, the J end lost 5 bases, and 12 bases lay between the germline ends. For the CDR3, the DNA is TGTGCCAGCAGTTTAAGGGGGTCACCTTATGGCTACACCTTC. Translation: CASSLRGSPYGYTF.

The rearrangement links TRBV12-3 or TRBV12-4 to TRBJ1-2, with D possibly matching TRBD1 (5 bases). CDR3 length: 14 residues. Deletions cut 8 bases from V and 5 bases from J, with 18 bases between. The CDR3 sequence is CASGGLQMRYGYTF. The CDR3 DNA follows: TGTGCCAGCGGGGGACTCCAGATGCGTTATGGCTACACCTTC.

This clonotype was observed many times. This rearrangement joins TRBV5-6 to TRBJ2-1, with D possibly matching TRBD1 (6 bases). Germline lookup yields CDR1 SGHDT and CDR2 YYEEEE. The CDR3 covers 13 residues. With 0 bases removed from V and 6 bases from J, the gap between germline ends came to 7 bases. The chain's CDR3 is CASSLGQANEQFF. The CDR3 bases are TGTGCCAGCAGCTTGGGACAGGCCAATGAGCAGTTCTTC.

The sample holds many counts of this clonotype. CDR3 in DNA: TGTGCCAGCAGCCCAGACAGAGCCTCTGGAAACACCATATATTTT. It codes for CASSPDRASGNTIYF. V is TRBV6-5 and J is TRBJ1-3, with D possibly matching TRBD1 (5 bases). The germline gives CDR1 MNHEY, CDR2 SVGAGI. This CDR3 comprises 15 residues. Trimming cost V 6 bases and J 0 bases, with 12 bases left between them.

Ten or more counts support this clonotype. The chain links TRBV29-1 to TRBJ1-1; D is ambiguous. The CDR3 is made up of 11 amino acids. Trimming stripped 7 bases from V and 2 bases from J, with 8 bases between. CDR1 SQVTM and CDR2 ANQGSEA come from the germline V gene. In DNA, the CDR3 is TGCAGCGCGGGATACAACACTGAAGCTTTCTTT. As protein: CSAGYNTEAFF.

This chain joins TRBV11-2 and TRBJ1-5; the D is unclear. Germline V lookup: CDR1 SGHAT, CDR2 FQNNGV. Trimming took off 0 bases at V and 0 bases at J, with 9 bases between the two ends. The CDR3 is 16 amino acids. The CDR3 DNA reads as TGTGCCAGCAGCTTAGAGGGCGCCAATAGCAATCAGCCCCAGCATTTT. Translating it yields CASSLEGANSNQPQHF.

This clonotype was counted ten times or more. The V gene is TRBV24-1, the J gene TRBJ1-1; D is possibly TRBD1 (5 bases). Germline CDR1 KGHDR, CDR2 SFDVKD. The CDR3 spans 14 residues. The V end was cut by 2 bases, the J end by 5 bases, with 11 bases between. Here the CDR3 DNA reads TGTGCCACCAGTGATTCCCAACCAGGGACTGAAGCTTTCTTT. This encodes CATSDSQPGTEAFF.

This clonotype was counted at least ten times. This chain connects TRBV20-1 to TRBJ2-5; TRBD2 might be the D (5 bases). There are 12 residues in the CDR3. Germline-derived CDR1 and CDR2 are DFQATT and SNEGSKA (reference sequence). V was cut by 2 bases and J by 5 bases, with 9 bases left in between. CDR3 nucleotides: TGCAGTGCTAGAACCGCGGGCGAGACCCAGTACTTC. This gives the protein CSARTAGETQYF.

This clonotype was observed a handful of times. The gene calls are TRBV25-1 and TRBJ1-2, with D tentatively TRBD1 (5 bases). Germline V gives CDR1 MGHDK, CDR2 SYGVNS. The CDR3 has 15 residues. The V end was cut by 6 bases, the J end by 1 base, with 15 bases between. The CDR3: CASSPGMGVNYGYTF. The DNA for the CDR3 is TGTGCCAGCAGCCCCGGTATGGGGGTTAACTATGGCTACACCTTC.